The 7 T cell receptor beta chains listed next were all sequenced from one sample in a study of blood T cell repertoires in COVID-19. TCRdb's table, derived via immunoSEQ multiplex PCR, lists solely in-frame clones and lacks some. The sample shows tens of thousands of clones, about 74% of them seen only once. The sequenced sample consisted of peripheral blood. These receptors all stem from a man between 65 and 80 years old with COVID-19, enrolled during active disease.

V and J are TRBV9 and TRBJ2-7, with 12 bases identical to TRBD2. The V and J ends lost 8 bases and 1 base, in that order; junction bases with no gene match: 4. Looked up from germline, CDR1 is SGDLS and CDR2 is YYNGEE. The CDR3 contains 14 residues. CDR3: CASNLAGGSYEQYF. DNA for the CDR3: TGTGCCAGTAATCTAGCGGGAGGGTCCTACGAGCAGTACTTC.

Written as DNA, the CDR3 is TGTGCCAGCAGCTTCACAGGGGGCAAAGGGGGCTACACCTTC. Its protein is CASSFTGGKGGYTF. This chain uses TRBV7-8 with TRBJ1-2; 9 nucleotides match TRBD1. CDR3 length: 14 amino acids. Germline values: CDR1 SGHVS, CDR2 FQNEAQ. V dropped 3 bases and J dropped 8; count of bases not matched to a gene: 7.

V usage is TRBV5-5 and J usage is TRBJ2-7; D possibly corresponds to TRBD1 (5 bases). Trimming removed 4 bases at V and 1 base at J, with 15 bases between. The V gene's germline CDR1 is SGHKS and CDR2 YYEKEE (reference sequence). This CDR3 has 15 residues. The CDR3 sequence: CASSPRAGPSYEQYF. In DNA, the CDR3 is TGTGCCAGCAGCCCCCGCGCAGGGCCTTCCTACGAGCAGTACTTC.

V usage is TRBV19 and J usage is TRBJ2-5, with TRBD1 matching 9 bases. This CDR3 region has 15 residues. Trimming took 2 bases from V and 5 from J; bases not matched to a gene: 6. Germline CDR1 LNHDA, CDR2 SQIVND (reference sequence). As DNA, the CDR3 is TGTGCCAGTAGTATAATACAGGGGGCGGGGGAGACCCAGTACTTC. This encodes CASSIIQGAGETQYF.

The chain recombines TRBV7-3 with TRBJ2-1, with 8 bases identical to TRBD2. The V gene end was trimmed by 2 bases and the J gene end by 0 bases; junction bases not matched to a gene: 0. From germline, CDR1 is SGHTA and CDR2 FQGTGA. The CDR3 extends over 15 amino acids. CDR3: CASSLLAGSYNEQFF. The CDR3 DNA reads TGTGCCAGCAGCTTACTAGCGGGCTCCTACAATGAGCAGTTCTTC.

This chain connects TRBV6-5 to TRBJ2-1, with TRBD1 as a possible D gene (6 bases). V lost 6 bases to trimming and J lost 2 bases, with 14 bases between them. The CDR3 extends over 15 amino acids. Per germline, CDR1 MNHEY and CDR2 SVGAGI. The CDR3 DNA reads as TGTGCCAGCAGCCAGGGGTCCGGGGCCTACAATGAGCAGTTCTTC. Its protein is CASSQGSGAYNEQFF.

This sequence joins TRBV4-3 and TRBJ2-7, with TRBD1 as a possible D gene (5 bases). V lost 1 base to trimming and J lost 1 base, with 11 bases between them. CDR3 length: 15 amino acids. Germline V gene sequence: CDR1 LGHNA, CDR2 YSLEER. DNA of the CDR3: TGCGCCAGCAGCCAAGTTTGGCAGGGATCCTACGAGCAGTACTTC. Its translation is CASSQVWQGSYEQYF.